These 27 T cell receptor beta chains came from one sample sequenced in a study of OX40 agonist ivuxolimab in advanced cancers. The repertoire was sequenced with immunoSEQ multiplex PCR; TCRdb's copy has only in-frame clones and lacks some. The sample lists about 78,000 clones, 87% occurring once. The starting material was CD4+ or CD8+ T cells sorted from blood, obtained in a trial of the OX40 agonist ivuxolimab. The receptors derive from an adult with an advanced solid tumor such as melanoma, head and neck, liver or kidney cancer.

This clone was observed once. The chain links TRBV4-1 to TRBJ1-1; a weak D match, TRBD1 (5 bases). The germline CDR1 and CDR2 sequences are MGHRA and YSYEKL. V lost 0 bases to trimming and J lost 10 bases, with 6 bases between them. The CDR3 consists of 11 residues. The CDR3 reads CASSQEGRAFF. CDR3 nucleotides: TGCGCCAGCAGCCAAGAGGGGCGAGCTTTCTTT.

The chain's CDR3 is CASHDGGGGRTEAFF. The CDR3 nucleotides read TGTGCCAGCCACGATGGGGGAGGGGGCAGGACTGAAGCTTTCTTT. This chain connects TRBV6-6 to TRBJ1-1; 7 positions agree with TRBD1. The germline CDR1 and CDR2 sequences are MNHNY and SVGAGI (reference sequence). The J segment lost 5 bases and the V segment lost 8 bases, leaving 14 bases of the junction unmatched. There are 15 residues in the CDR3.

The chain has TRBV4-3 and TRBJ1-5; tentative D call: TRBD1 (5 bases). The germline V and J ends were trimmed by 0 bases and 3 bases, with 9 bases remaining between them. This CDR3 region has 15 residues. Germline V gene sequence: CDR1 LGHNA, CDR2 YSLEER. The CDR3 nucleotides read TGCGCCAGCAGCCAAGAGGTAGGGGACAATCAGCCCCAGCATTTT. The encoded protein is CASSQEVGDNQPQHF.

This chain joins TRBV4-3 and TRBJ1-3, with D possibly TRBD1 on 5 matching bases. CDR1 is LGHNA, CDR2 YSLEER, per germline. Trimming cost V 1 base and J 2 bases, with 9 bases left between them. CDR3 length equals 15 residues. CDR3 in DNA: TGCGCCAGCAGCCAAGTGTCGGGGGCTGGAAACACCATATATTTT. It encodes CASSQVSGAGNTIYF.

This sequence joins TRBV6-5 and TRBJ2-6; no clear D. The length of the CDR3 is 15 residues. V was pared by 3 bases and J by 4 bases, with 10 bases between. Per the germline V gene, CDR1 is MNHEY and CDR2 is SVGAGI. In nucleotides, the CDR3 is TGTGCCAGCAGTTATCGGACCCAGGGGGCCAACGTCCTGACTTTC. Residues: CASSYRTQGANVLTF.

The chain links TRBV21-1 to TRBJ2-1; the tabulated D call, TRBD2, remains unverified against the DNA. TRBV21-1 is deemed a pseudogene. The CDR3 runs to 14 residues. CDR3 loop: CASSNETRGNEQFF. As DNA, the CDR3 is TGTGCCAGCAGCAACGAGACTCGGGGCAATGAGCAGTTCTTC.

The rearrangement joins TRBV10-2 to TRBJ1-1; D possibly corresponds to TRBD1 (6 bases). CDR3 size: 11 residues. The V and J ends lost 6 bases and 7 bases respectively, with 9 bases between them. CDR1 is WSHSY and CDR2 is SAAADI in the germline V gene. CDR3: CASRDRYEAFF. The CDR3 DNA sequence: TGCGCCAGCAGAGACAGGTATGAAGCTTTCTTT.

This chain joins TRBV2 and TRBJ1-3; D is unresolved. Trimming shortened V by 0 bases and J by 3 bases, and 9 bases separated the two germline ends. This CDR3 has 15 residues. Looked up from germline, CDR1 is SNHLY and CDR2 is FYNNEI. As DNA, the CDR3 is TGTGCCAGCAGTGAAGCGTTTCCCGGTGGAAACACCATATATTTT. This gives the protein CASSEAFPGGNTIYF.

In DNA form, the CDR3 reads TGTGCCAGCAGGAAAGAGGCGTCTAGCAGTAGCACAGATACGCAGTATTTT. Residues: CASRKEASSSSTDTQYF. The rearrangement links TRBV7-9 to TRBJ2-3; tentatively, D is TRBD2 (5 bases). This CDR3 contains 17 residues. Germline loops: CDR1 SEHNR, CDR2 FQNEAQ (reference sequence). V gave up 6 bases and J gave up 0 bases, with 19 bases separating them.

The rearrangement links TRBV4-2 to TRBJ2-7, with TRBD2 matching over 14 bases. The CDR3 consists of 16 residues. The J segment lost 4 bases and the V segment lost 5 bases, leaving 7 bases of the junction unmatched. The germline V gene encodes CDR1 LGHNA and CDR2 YNFKEQ. CDR3 bases: TGTGCCAGCAGCAAAGGACTAGCGGGAGGCGGGTACGAGCAGTACTTC. Translated, it gives CASSKGLAGGGYEQYF.

This rearrangement joins TRBV4-2 to TRBJ2-7, with 11 bases that match TRBD2. The V and J ends lost 5 bases and 3 bases, in that order; junction bases with no gene match: 12. The germline V gene has CDR1 LGHNA and CDR2 YNFKEQ. The CDR3 runs to 17 residues. In nucleotides, the CDR3 is TGTGCCAGCAGCTACGCGGCGGGACTAGCGGATTACTACGAGCAGTACTTC. This translates into CASSYAAGLADYYEQYF.

This sequence joins TRBV6-1 and TRBJ1-5; TRBD1 is a possible D gene (5 bases). CDR1 is MNHNS and CDR2 is SASEGT in the germline V gene. The CDR3 spans 15 residues. Trimming left V 1 base short and J 7 bases short, with 14 bases between. In nucleotides, the CDR3 is TGTGCCAGCAGTGAAGGTGGAGGGGCGGGACAGCCCCAGCATTTT. Translated, it gives CASSEGGGAGQPQHF.

The rearrangement joins TRBV5-4 to TRBJ2-1; 12 nucleotides align to TRBD2. The germline CDR1 and CDR2 sequences are SGHNT and YYREEE (reference sequence). This CDR3 has 18 residues. V shed 2 bases, J shed 3 bases, and the junction held 9 bases outside the gene matches. The CDR3 sequence: CASSLSLAGGVFYNEQFF. The CDR3, as DNA: TGTGCCAGCAGCTTATCGCTAGCGGGAGGGGTATTCTACAATGAGCAGTTCTTC.

CDR3 nucleotides: TGTGCCAGCCAACGATTACAATGGGGGGCCGACTCTGGAAACACCATATATTTT. Encoded protein: CASQRLQWGADSGNTIYF. This rearrangement joins TRBV28 to TRBJ1-3; the D gene is possibly TRBD1 (6 bases). The V gene lost 8 bases and the J gene lost 0 bases, with 23 bases spanning the gap. Germline loops: CDR1 MDHEN, CDR2 SYDVKM. The CDR3 totals 18 residues.

This clone was counted only a few times. V usage is TRBV10-1 and J usage is TRBJ2-2, with 7 bases that match TRBD2. J gave up 0 bases and V 6 bases, and 1 base lay outside the gene matches. The CDR3 extends over 14 amino acids. The germline V gene encodes CDR1 WNHNN and CDR2 SYGVQD (reference sequence). CDR3 protein: CASRSGANTGELFF. Written as DNA, the CDR3 is TGCGCCAGCAGAAGCGGGGCGAACACCGGGGAGCTGTTTTTT.

The CDR3: CASSLPGQGKETQYF. CDR3 nucleotides: TGTGCCAGCAGCTTACCGGGACAGGGGAAAGAGACCCAGTACTTC. The chain employs TRBV28 and TRBJ2-5, with TRBD1 matching 10 bases. The CDR3 totals 15 residues. V shed 6 bases and J 3 bases; nucleotides not matched to a gene: 7. Per germline, CDR1 MDHEN and CDR2 SYDVKM.

The chain employs TRBV25-1 and TRBJ2-3, with D perhaps given as TRBD1 or TRBD2 (5 bases each). With 1 base removed from V and 3 bases from J, the gap between germline ends came to 14 bases. Germline CDR1 is MGHDK and CDR2 is SYGVNS. This CDR3 spans 16 amino acids. CDR3 nucleotide sequence: TGTGCCAGCAGTGAATGGGGTGGGGGTCTGACAGATACGCAGTATTTT. Its translation: CASSEWGGGLTDTQYF. The full variable domain, with the rest looked up from reference TRBV25-1 and TRBJ2-3, is EADIYQTPRYLVIGTGKKITLECSQTMGHDKMYWYQQDPGMELHLIHYSYGVNSTEKGDLSSESTVSRIRTEHFPLTLESARPSHTSQYLCASSEWGGGLTDTQYFGPGTRLTVL.

The chain uses TRBV11-2 and TRBJ1-1; tentative D call: TRBD1 (6 bases). V was trimmed by 3 bases and J by 4 bases, leaving 15 bases between them. The CDR3 runs to 15 residues. Germline loops: CDR1 SGHAT, CDR2 FQNNGV. CDR3 protein: CASSFAGAGVTEAFF. The CDR3 DNA reads as TGTGCCAGCAGCTTTGCGGGGGCAGGGGTCACTGAAGCTTTCTTT.

The chain recombines TRBV6-5 with TRBJ2-7; 8 bases fit TRBD1. J lost 3 bases, V lost 5 bases, and 9 bases had no gene match. The CDR3 is 15 amino acids. Germline V gives CDR1 MNHEY, CDR2 SVGAGI. CDR3 amino acids: CASSPPGQVNYEQYF. Written as DNA, the CDR3 is TGTGCCAGCAGTCCCCCGGGACAGGTAAACTACGAGCAGTACTTC.

The rearrangement uses TRBV27 and TRBJ2-5; 14 positions agree with TRBD2. This CDR3 contains 18 residues. J was trimmed by 8 bases and V by 3 bases; bases with no gene match: 14. Germline assignment: CDR1 MNHEY and CDR2 SMNVEV (reference sequence). As DNA, the CDR3 is TGTGCCAGCAGTTTCGGGACTAGCGGGAGCTCAGGGGGCAAAACCCAGTACTTC. This sequence encodes CASSFGTSGSSGGKTQYF.

This chain joins TRBV28 and TRBJ1-1; perhaps TRBD1 as D (5 bases). Germline CDR1 and CDR2: MDHEN and SYDVKM. The CDR3 extends over 13 amino acids. V lost 5 bases, J lost 8 bases, and 15 bases lay in between. CDR3 coding DNA: TGTGCCAGCAGTAGAGGGGCCCGGGGGGAAGCTTTCTTT. Translated, it gives CASSRGARGEAFF.

This clone was recorded a few times. J is TRBJ2-7 and V is TRBV10-2; D not certain. Trimming cost V 2 bases and J 2 bases, with 1 base left between them. The CDR3 is 11 residues long. The germline CDR1 and CDR2 sequences are WSHSY and SAAADI. The CDR3 coding sequence is TGCGCCAGCAGTGAGGCCTACGAGCAGTACTTC. Amino acid sequence: CASSEAYEQYF.

The J gene is TRBJ2-7, the V gene TRBV25-1; TRBD2 agrees at 11 bases. The length of the CDR3 is 14 residues. V lost 6 bases and J lost 3; bases outside the gene matches: 4. Germline values: CDR1 MGHDK, CDR2 SYGVNS. The CDR3 coding sequence is TGTGCCAGCAGCCCGGGACTAGCGGTCTACGAGCAGTACTTC. As protein: CASSPGLAVYEQYF.

The rearrangement uses TRBV5-4 and TRBJ2-7; no clear D. This CDR3 contains 12 residues. Trimming removed 4 bases from V and 0 bases from J, with 5 bases in between. Germline loops: CDR1 SGHNT, CDR2 YYREEE (reference sequence). CDR3 residues: CASSRNSYEQYF. The CDR3 DNA follows: TGTGCCAGCAGCCGTAACTCCTACGAGCAGTACTTC.

J is TRBJ2-7 and V is TRBV20-1; a weak D match, TRBD1 (5 bases). CDR3 length: 11 residues. Germline CDR1 reads DFQATT; CDR2 reads SNEGSKA (reference sequence). The ends were cut back, 6 bases at V and 4 bases at J, with 10 bases in the middle. CDR3 region: CSADPGYEQYF. The CDR3 nucleotides are TGCAGTGCGGATCCAGGGTACGAGCAGTACTTC.

The chain links TRBV12-5 to TRBJ2-7, with TRBD2 matching over 9 bases. After removal of 7 bases from V and 2 bases from J, the junction contained 15 bases not matched to a gene. The CDR3 is made up of 17 amino acids. CDR1 LGHNT and CDR2 FRNRAP come from the germline V gene. The DNA for the CDR3 is TGTGCTAGTGCAAACCGCGGCCTAGCGGGACCTACCTACGAGCAGTACTTC. Translation: CASANRGLAGPTYEQYF.

This sequence joins TRBV12-2 and TRBJ2-1; TRBD2 reflects the table's D call only, with no check against the DNA. TRBV12-2 is shown as a pseudogene. This CDR3 is 13 amino acids long. The DNA for the CDR3 is TGTGCAAGATCCCACGGGGTCCGCAATGAGCAGTTCTTC. This gives the protein CARSHGVRNEQFF.